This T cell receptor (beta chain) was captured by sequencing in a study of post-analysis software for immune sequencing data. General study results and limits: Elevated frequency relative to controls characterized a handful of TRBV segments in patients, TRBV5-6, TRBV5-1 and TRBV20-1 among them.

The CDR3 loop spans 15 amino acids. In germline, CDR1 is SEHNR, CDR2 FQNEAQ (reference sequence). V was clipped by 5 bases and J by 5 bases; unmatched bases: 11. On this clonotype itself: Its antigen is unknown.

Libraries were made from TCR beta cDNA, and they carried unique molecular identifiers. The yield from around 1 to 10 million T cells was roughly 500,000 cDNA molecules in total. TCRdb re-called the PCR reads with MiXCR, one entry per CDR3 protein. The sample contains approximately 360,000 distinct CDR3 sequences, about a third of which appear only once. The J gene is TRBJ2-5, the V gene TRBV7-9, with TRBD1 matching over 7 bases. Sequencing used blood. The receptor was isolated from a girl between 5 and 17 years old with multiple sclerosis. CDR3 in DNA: TGTGCCAGCAGCCCCCGGGACAGCCTCCCGGAGACCCAGTACTTC. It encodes CASSPRDSLPETQYF.